Presented here are 29 T cell receptor beta chains from one specimen sequenced in a study of blood T cells in healthy people across ages. PCR was performed a second time for about 7 to 11 cycles using a sample-barcoded 5' primer and a J-beta primer mix. Each CDR3 protein is one row after TCRdb ran MiXCR on the 5' RACE reads. Of just under 900,000 distinct CDR3 sequences listed, 29% were seen once; the top ten hold around 15%. What was sequenced was blood. These receptors originate from an elderly woman in good health.

This clonotype was recorded many times. This rearrangement joins TRBV6-2 or TRBV6-3 to TRBJ2-1; D gene unclear. The germline V and J ends were trimmed by 5 bases and 8 bases, with 13 bases remaining between them. The CDR3 sequence is 13 residues long. Germline values: CDR1 MNHEY, CDR2 SVGEGT. Written as DNA, the CDR3 is TGTGCCAGCAGTGCCGACTTAGGATATGAGCAGTTCTTC. This sequence encodes CASSADLGYEQFF.

J is TRBJ2-5 and V is TRBV29-1; 8 nucleotides align to TRBD1. V was clipped by 6 bases and J by 1 base; unmatched bases: 7. The CDR3 runs to 14 residues. The germline V gene has CDR1 SQVTM and CDR2 ANQGSEA. CDR3 sequence: CSVAGDRGQETQYF. The CDR3 DNA sequence: TGCAGCGTCGCAGGTGACAGGGGCCAAGAGACCCAGTACTTC.

Remarks on this clonotype: The junction departs from the called germline gene at one end, perhaps through a read error. V gene TRBV12-3 or TRBV12-4 combines with J gene TRBJ2-3; D is uncertain. This CDR3 comprises 12 residues. The CDR3: CACSLRTDTQYF. The CDR3 region has the DNA TGTGCCTGCAGTTTAAGGACAGATACGCAGTATTTT.

This chain uses TRBV2 with TRBJ1-5; D uncertain. The V gene lost 7 bases and the J gene lost 4 bases, with 11 bases spanning the gap. The V gene's germline CDR1 is SNHLY and CDR2 FYNNEI. This CDR3 is 13 amino acids long. The CDR3 region is CASKDSSNQPQHF. The CDR3, as DNA: TGTGCCAGCAAGGACTCAAGTAATCAGCCCCAGCATTTT. Looking up the rest from reference TRBV2 and TRBJ1-5 gives the full variable domain: EPEVTQTPSHQVTQMGQEVILRCVPISNHLYFYWYRQILGQKVEFLVSFYNNEISEKSEIFDDQFSVERPDGSNFTLKIRSTKLEDSAMYFCASKDSSNQPQHFGDGTRLSIL.

This clonotype was counted once. An end of the junction differs from the germline gene, which may be a read error. The CDR3 DNA reads TGCGCCAGCAGGAGCGGGACAAATCAAGAGACCCGGTACTTC. Protein product: CASRSGTNQETRYF. V usage is TRBV5-1 and J usage is TRBJ2-5; D may be TRBD2 (7 bases). From germline, CDR1 is SGHRS and CDR2 YFSETQ. The CDR3 is made up of 14 amino acids.

This clonotype occurred many times. This chain joins TRBV25-1 and TRBJ2-1, with D possibly matching TRBD2 (6 bases). CDR3 size: 14 residues. Germline values: CDR1 MGHDK, CDR2 SYGVNS. Trimming pared 0 bases from V and 10 bases from J, leaving 13 bases between. The CDR3 here is CASSEYKFGGEQFF. For the CDR3, the DNA is TGTGCCAGCAGTGAATATAAATTCGGGGGAGAGCAGTTCTTC.

The genes are TRBV11-2 and TRBJ1-1; TRBD1 might be the D (6 bases). This CDR3 has 18 residues. Germline V CDR1 and CDR2: SGHAT, FQNNGV. The V gene lost 6 bases and the J gene lost 0 bases, with 23 bases spanning the gap. Here the CDR3 DNA reads TGTGCCAGCAGTTACCGCCGACAGGCACGAAACATGAACACTGAAGCTTTCTTT. Translating it yields CASSYRRQARNMNTEAFF.

The table lists this clonotype with many counts. The J gene is TRBJ1-5, the V gene TRBV7-2; D is unresolved. CDR3 length equals 14 residues. The V gene lost 3 bases and the J gene lost 5 bases, with 11 bases spanning the gap. The V gene's germline CDR1 is SGHTA and CDR2 FQGNSA. CDR3 sequence: CASSLDGNYQPQHF. The CDR3 DNA follows: TGTGCCAGCAGCTTGGACGGTAACTATCAGCCCCAGCATTTT.

The table lists this clonotype with many counts. V usage is TRBV30 and J usage is TRBJ2-7; either TRBD1 or TRBD2 may fit D (5 bases each). Trimming took off 2 bases at V and 2 bases at J, with 25 bases between the two ends. CDR1 GTSNPN and CDR2 SVGIG come from the germline V gene (reference sequence). This CDR3 has 18 residues. The CDR3 is CAWSHIGRSRGRTYEQYF. The CDR3 DNA reads as TGTGCCTGGAGTCATATAGGTCGATCGAGGGGAAGAACCTACGAGCAGTACTTC.

This clonotype was counted between two and nine times. The chain uses TRBV5-6 and TRBJ2-1; 12 bases align to TRBD2. J was trimmed by 6 bases and V by 4 bases; bases with no gene match: 8. CDR1 is SGHDT, CDR2 YYEEEE, per germline. CDR3 length: 16 residues. This CDR3 reads CASSRRTSGTFNEQFF. The CDR3 DNA follows: TGTGCCAGCAGCCGTAGGACTAGCGGGACTTTCAATGAGCAGTTCTTC.

This clonotype occurred a few times. V usage is TRBV6-5 and J usage is TRBJ1-5, with D possibly TRBD1 on 6 matching bases. CDR1 is MNHEY and CDR2 is SVGAGI in the germline V gene. V was clipped by 4 bases and J by 6 bases, with 13 bases between them. The CDR3 is 14 residues long. The CDR3: CASSWDKLGQPQHF. In DNA, the CDR3 is TGTGCCAGCAGTTGGGACAAGTTGGGTCAGCCCCAGCATTTT.

About this clonotype itself: This could be a read error, since a much larger clone is one nucleotide away. The rearrangement joins TRBV27 to TRBJ1-4, with D maybe TRBD1 (5 bases). The CDR3 length is 13 residues. Germline CDR1 and CDR2: MNHEY and SMNVEV (reference sequence). With 10 bases removed from V and 4 bases from J, the gap between germline ends came to 13 bases. CDR3: CANRRGLNEKLFF. CDR3 coding DNA: TGTGCCAACAGGCGGGGCCTTAATGAAAAACTGTTTTTT.

Remarks on this clonotype: At one boundary the junction diverges from the germline segment, which might be a read error. The gene calls are TRBV6-5 and TRBJ1-2; the D gene is possibly TRBD1 (6 bases). The CDR3 has 15 amino acids. CDR1 MNHEY and CDR2 SVGAGI come from the germline V gene. CDR3 protein: CVSSWATGTPSGYTF. CDR3 in DNA: TGTGTCAGCAGTTGGGCGACCGGGACACCAAGTGGCTACACCTTC.

This clonotype appeared a single time. The chain employs TRBV30 and TRBJ1-1; TRBD1 is a possible D gene (5 bases). The V and J ends lost 2 bases and 11 bases respectively, with 15 bases between them. The CDR3 runs 12 residues. CDR1 is GTSNPN, CDR2 SVGIG, per germline (reference sequence). CDR3 sequence: CAWSWGQPGAFF. CDR3 in DNA: TGTGCCTGGAGTTGGGGCCAGCCCGGGGCTTTCTTT.

The sample holds many counts of this clonotype. This sequence joins TRBV6-1 and TRBJ2-5, with 8 bases aligning to TRBD2. Per the germline V gene, CDR1 is MNHNS and CDR2 is SASEGT. This CDR3 has 15 residues. Unmatched junction bases numbered 8, after V lost 6 bases and J lost 2 bases. The chain's CDR3 is CASSAGTSQQETQYF. In nucleotides, the CDR3 is TGTGCCAGCAGCGCCGGGACTAGTCAACAAGAGACCCAGTACTTC.

This clonotype was counted many times. The chain couples TRBV28 to TRBJ2-2, with D unresolved. Germline assignment: CDR1 MDHEN and CDR2 SYDVKM. CDR3 size: 15 residues. The V end was cut by 6 bases, the J end by 0 bases, with 11 bases between. This chain's CDR3 is CASSRTVANTGELFF. The CDR3 DNA is TGTGCCAGCAGCAGGACCGTAGCGAACACCGGGGAGCTGTTTTTT.

A word on this clonotype: At one end the junction does not follow the germline gene, possibly because of a read error. CDR3 nucleotides: TGTGCCAGCAGTTTTGGGAAGGTGGCGAACACCGGGGAGCGGTTTTTT. Translated, it gives CASSFGKVANTGERFF. The gene calls are TRBV12-3 or TRBV12-4 and TRBJ2-2, with D maybe TRBD2 (5 bases). The CDR3 sequence is 16 residues long.

This clonotype has a count of ten or more. The genes are TRBV20-1 and TRBJ2-3; 7 bases align to TRBD2. CDR1 and CDR2 from the germline V gene are DFQATT and SNEGSKA (reference sequence). The V gene end was trimmed by 1 base and the J gene end by 4 bases; junction bases not matched to a gene: 2. The CDR3 sequence is 13 residues long. CDR3 nucleotides: TGCAGTGCTAGAGTCACTAGCGCAGATACGCAGTATTTT. Encoded protein: CSARVTSADTQYF.

Comments on this clonotype: The germline gene is not matched at one end of the junction; a read error may be the cause. The chain is built from TRBV2 and TRBJ2-5, with 15 bases identical to TRBD2. Germline V CDR1 and CDR2: SNHLY, FYNNEI. The CDR3 runs to 20 residues. CDR3 nucleotides: TGTGTCAGCAGTGTTCGGGGCCAGGGGACTAGCGGGGGGTTAAAAGAGACCCAGTACTTC. Its translation: CVSSVRGQGTSGGLKETQYF.

Points on this clonotype: Being one base from a much bigger clone, this may be a read error. This chain links TRBV6-5 with TRBJ2-7; 8 bases fit TRBD2. Trimming cost V 6 bases and J 7 bases; bases outside gene matches: 14. This CDR3 has 15 amino acids. Per the germline V gene, CDR1 is MNHEY and CDR2 is SVGAGI. CDR3 in DNA: TGTGCCAGCAGCCGCGGGGGGCAGTCCTACAATGAGCAGTACTTC. Translation: CASSRGGQSYNEQYF.

The sample holds many counts of this clonotype. The chain recombines TRBV18 with TRBJ2-7; 8 nucleotides line up with TRBD1. The V segment lost 3 bases and the J segment 5 bases; nucleotides outside the gene matches: 6. CDR3 size: 14 residues. CDR1 KGHSH and CDR2 LQKENI come from the germline V gene. CDR3 sequence reads: CASSPKDRGNEQYF. CDR3 in DNA: TGTGCCAGCTCACCGAAAGACAGGGGTAACGAGCAGTACTTC.

A note on this clonotype: A much larger clone differs by one base, so this may be a read error. V and J are TRBV20-1 and TRBJ2-7; weak D call: TRBD2 (6 bases). The J call is uncertain, as TRBJ2-5 better fits the DNA end. CDR3 length: 13 amino acids. In germline, CDR1 is DFQATT, CDR2 SNEGSKA (reference sequence). CDR3 nucleotide sequence: TGCAGTGCATCTGTCGGGGGAAGGGGGACCCAGTACTTC. Its translation is CSASVGGRGTQYF.

The rearrangement links TRBV7-2 to TRBJ2-1; the match to TRBD2 covers 10 bases. Germline V CDR1 and CDR2: SGHTA, FQGNSA. With V trimmed by 5 bases and J by 7 bases, 17 bases remained unmatched. The CDR3 sequence is 18 residues long. The CDR3 coding sequence is TGTGCCAGCAGCGACGAGGGTAGCGGGGGGCCTAGTTATAATGAGCAGTTCTTC. It codes for CASSDEGSGGPSYNEQFF.

Concerning this clonotype: One end of the junction varies from germline; a read error may be responsible. This sequence joins TRBV5-1 and TRBJ2-7; 8 bases are shared with TRBD1. CDR1 and CDR2 from the germline V gene are SGHRS and YFSETQ. CDR3 size: 17 residues. The CDR3 protein is CTSSLRLGTGTYNEQYF. The CDR3 DNA sequence: TGCACCAGCAGCTTGAGATTGGGGACAGGCACCTACAATGAGCAGTACTTC.

The V gene is TRBV7-2, the J gene TRBJ1-4; 8 bases are a match to TRBD1. This CDR3 spans 16 amino acids. Germline V gene data show CDR1 as SGHTA and CDR2 as FQGNSA. Trimming cost V 5 bases and J 7 bases; bases outside gene matches: 12. The CDR3 region is CASSLNSGGLGEKLFF. CDR3 coding DNA: TGTGCCAGCAGCCTTAATTCAGGGGGCCTAGGTGAAAAACTGTTTTTT.

The chain has TRBV30 and TRBJ2-4; 8 bases line up with TRBD2. Germline CDR1 is GTSNPN and CDR2 is SVGIG (reference sequence). CDR3 size: 14 residues. V lost 2 bases to trimming and J lost 4 bases; unmatched junction nucleotides: 4. The CDR3, as DNA: TGTGCCTGGAGTAGGGAGCGGGGGAAAAACATTCAGTACTTC. It encodes CAWSRERGKNIQYF.

Here the CDR3 DNA reads TGTGCCAGTCAGTTTACCTATAATTCACCCCTCCACTTT. This sequence encodes CASQFTYNSPLHF. V and J are TRBV2 and TRBJ1-6; D is undetermined. This CDR3 comprises 13 residues. Germline CDR1 reads SNHLY; CDR2 reads FYNNEI. Trimming removed 9 bases from V and 2 bases from J, with 8 bases in between.

About this clonotype itself: Possible read error: a much larger clone is one base away. This sequence joins TRBV6-5 and TRBJ1-2; a possible D gene is TRBD1 (6 bases). This CDR3 region has 15 residues. Trimming removed 0 bases at V and 3 bases at J, with 11 bases between. CDR1 MNHEY and CDR2 SVGAGI come from the germline V gene. CDR3 sequence reads: CASSYSAGEDYGYTF. DNA for the CDR3: TGTGCCAGCAGTTACTCGGCAGGGGAGGACTATGGCTACACCTTC.

The V call is TRBV7-9, the J call TRBJ2-5; 7 bases agree with TRBD2. CDR1 SEHNR and CDR2 FQNEAQ come from the germline V gene (reference sequence). This CDR3 is 16 amino acids long. Germline trimming cut 2 bases from V and 1 base from J; bases unmatched to any gene: 7. The CDR3 DNA reads TGTGCCAGCAGCTTACGCCTAGCGGAAGTCCAAGAGACCCAGTACTTC. Protein sequence: CASSLRLAEVQETQYF.